This is a list of T cell receptor beta chains from one sample in a study of regulatory T cells in long-lasting Graves disease. TCRdb processed the multiplex PCR reads anew with MiXCR; each CDR3 protein has one entry. Here the sample spans some 220,000 distinct CDR3 sequences, roughly a fifth being singletons. The same data also went into a second study, on T cells in Graves' hyperthyroidism and ophthalmopathy.

The starting material was peripheral blood mononuclear cells (PBMCs), obtained at new diagnosis, from a patient treated with antithyroid drugs. The receptors come from a woman under 40 with Graves disease. Each CDR3 is given with its conserved first and last residue. Fields, in order: V gene, CDR3 length, CDR3 protein.

TRBV6-9 14 CASSSHGGQETQYF
TRBV18 15 CASLPPGRGGTEAFF
TRBV2 13 CASSAQGLNEQFF
TRBV2 16 CASAGGGLAASYEQYF
TRBV24-1 14 CATSDRRGEETQYF
TRBV28 15 CASSRPAGLNTEAFF
TRBV15 17 CATSRDNMWLRGTEAFF
TRBV6-2/TRBV6-3 14 CASSYQGLNTEAFF
TRBV3-1 19 CASSHGSGHWVNGANVLTF
TRBV9 17 CASSVAQGSGAYNEQFF
TRBV4-3 13 CASSQARHYEQYF
TRBV4-1 16 CASSHPGEGPNYGYTF
TRBV6-1 12 CASRLAGNTQYF
TRBV29-1 11 CSVDPGSEQFF
TRBV30 12 CAWSRSNSPLHF
TRBV15 14 CATSTYALSDEQFF
TRBV6-5 14 CASSYSVEFGTIYF
TRBV6-1 14 CASRQGGNTGELFF
TRBV20-1 13 CSAEDSPNQPQHF
TRBV6-1 15 CASRGGDDMNTEAFF
TRBV6-5 17 CASSYSGAPGRTDTQYF
TRBV2 15 CASSDLGISNEKLFF
TRBV12-3/TRBV12-4 17 CASSLAMGTGSVGELFF
TRBV2 14 CASSRQEGYYGYTF
TRBV6-1 13 CASMEGLNTEAFF
TRBV20-1 14 CSARREGRTDTQYF
TRBV3-1 14 CASSQIDSISEQFF